Sequencing of this T cell receptor (beta chain) was carried out in a study of blood T cell repertoires in COVID-19. Original processing notes: How many nucleated cells were present was estimated from reference gene primer amplification. Clones were read by immunoSEQ multiplex PCR, and TCRdb kept only the in-frame ones, dropping some. V, J and clone size derive from that table, while D and trimming were established from the DNA sequence. The sample yields approximately 270,000 clones, roughly 84% seen once. Patients in Seattle were enrolled during active infection, then followed longitudinally. This CDR3 comprises 14 residues. Per the germline V gene, CDR1 is SGHNT and CDR2 is YYREEE (reference sequence). With 6 bases clipped from V and 6 bases from J, the junction kept 11 bases outside the gene matches.

Sequenced sample: peripheral blood. The chain is built from TRBV5-4 and TRBJ2-7; 8 positions match TRBD2. The source is a human donor with COVID-19, enrolled during active disease. The donor label of this sample is uncertain. CDR3 bases: TGTGCCAGCAACCCGCCGGGACTAGGGGGCGAGCAGTACTTC. This translates into CASNPPGLGGEQYF.